This TCR beta chain was recorded in a study of cytomegalovirus exposure and HLA in healthy donors. Study-wide points: Immune exposure information available was restricted to CMV serostatus. A cluster of highly shared sequence variants was likely a sequencing artifact.

To note about this clone: Its antigen remains unidentified.

This PCR relied on a set of 60 Vbeta primers and 13 Jbeta primers. TCRdb's copy holds only in-frame clones and misses some; the assay was immunoSEQ multiplex PCR. Seen here are about 110,000 clones, under 85% observed once, and the top ten hold under 5%. J lost 0 bases, V lost 2 bases, and 9 bases had no gene match. Germline CDR1 SGHVS, CDR2 FNYEAQ. The CDR3 extends over 17 amino acids. Sample: PBMCs. This clonotype originated in a male donor in good health and CMV-seronegative. This sequence joins TRBV7-6 and TRBJ2-7; 8 bases align to TRBD1. This chain's CDR3 is CASSLTDREVSSYEQYF. The CDR3 DNA sequence: TGTGCCAGCAGCTTAACGGACAGGGAGGTGAGCTCCTACGAGCAGTACTTC.